The present entry profiles one TCR beta chain with its context. CDR3 size: 15 residues. Per germline, CDR1 MGHDK and CDR2 SYGVNS. The V gene end was trimmed by 6 bases and the J gene end by 6 bases; junction bases not matched to a gene: 7. The data were obtained in a study of blood T cell repertoires in COVID-19. TCRdb's copy holds only in-frame clones and misses some; the assay was immunoSEQ multiplex PCR. Counted here are 65,000 or so clones, roughly 90% occurring once; the ten biggest clones make up 9.5% to 13%. The receptor was derived from a human donor with acute or convalescent COVID-19. The donor label of this sample is uncertain. The rearrangement uses TRBV25-1 and TRBJ1-6; 8 nucleotides line up with TRBD1. Material for sequencing was peripheral blood. The CDR3 spells CASSDGQGINSPLHF. Here the CDR3 DNA reads TGTGCCAGCAGCGATGGACAGGGTATTAATTCACCCCTCCACTTT.